This T cell receptor (beta chain) was identified during a study of OX40 agonist ivuxolimab in advanced cancers. Study background: Averaging about 60 years in age, with a range of roughly 23 to 85, the cohort was approximately 83% male.

V was pared by 6 bases and J by 2 bases, with 16 bases between. The V gene's germline CDR1 is LNHDA and CDR2 SQIVND (reference sequence). The CDR3 consists of 15 residues. Profiling relied on immunoSEQ multiplex PCR, and the TCRdb table lists in-frame clones only, not all of them. Found here are around 77,000 clones, more than 80% of them singletons; the top ten hold 0.85% to 0.95%. Concerning this clone: Its antigen is as yet unknown.

The study's findings and limits: Relative to CD4+, CD8+ T cells held more expanded clones on average.

Sequences were derived from CD4+ or CD8+ T cells sorted from blood, sampled in a trial of the OX40 agonist ivuxolimab. The source of this sequence is an adult with an advanced solid tumor such as melanoma, head and neck, liver or kidney cancer. This chain links TRBV19 with TRBJ1-2, with D unclear. CDR3 coding DNA: TGTGCCAGTAGCCAAGTCCCAAAAGGCAACTATGGCTACACCTTC. Its translation: CASSQVPKGNYGYTF. Combining the CDR3 with reference TRBV19 and TRBJ1-2 gives the whole variable domain DGGITQSPKYLFRKEGQNVTLSCEQNLNHDAMYWYRQDPGQGLRLIYYSQIVNDFQKGDIAEGYSVSREKKESFPLTVTSAQKNPTAFYLCASSQVPKGNYGYTFGSGTRLTVV.